A single sample is the source of the 31 T cell receptor beta chains below, sequenced in a study of blood T cell repertoires in COVID-19. Generated by immunoSEQ multiplex PCR, the TCRdb table keeps only in-frame clones and is missing some. Of fewer than 500,000 clones listed, roughly 87% are singletons. Source material: PBMCs or T cells enriched from blood (not recorded which). All receptors derive from a woman aged 18-29 years who had recovered from COVID-19.

V and J are TRBV6-5 and TRBJ1-6, with D perhaps matching TRBD1 (6 bases). Germline CDR1 MNHEY, CDR2 SVGAGI. This CDR3 region has 15 residues. Trimming left V 0 bases short and J 16 bases short, with 19 bases between. CDR3 protein: CASSYSWGRVSSLHF. DNA for the CDR3: TGTGCCAGCAGTTACTCGTGGGGGCGCGTATCATCTCTCCACTTT.

The rearrangement joins TRBV18 to TRBJ1-5; 7 nucleotides line up with TRBD1. CDR1 is KGHSH, CDR2 LQKENI, per germline. The CDR3 consists of 13 residues. Trimming cost V 5 bases and J 5 bases; bases outside gene matches: 3. The CDR3 spells CASSVDRDQPQHF. The CDR3 nucleotides are TGTGCCAGCTCAGTAGACAGGGATCAGCCCCAGCATTTT.

This clone showed up just a few times. The chain recombines TRBV6-4 with TRBJ2-2; D unclear. CDR3 size: 14 residues. V shed 3 bases and J shed 8 bases, with 13 bases lying between them. Germline V gene data show CDR1 as MRHNA and CDR2 as SNTAGT. The CDR3 DNA is TGTGCCAGCAGTGATGGCTCACCCACAGGGGAGCTGTTTTTT. It encodes CASSDGSPTGELFF.

Note on this clone: The same CDR3 also results from other DNA sequences found in this sample. The chain uses TRBV12-3 or TRBV12-4 and TRBJ1-2, with TRBD1 identical over 8 bases. This CDR3 is built from 13 residues. The V segment lost 6 bases and the J segment 6 bases; nucleotides outside the gene matches: 6. The CDR3 coding sequence is TGTGCCAGCAGCCCTGACAGGGGAGATGGCTACACCTTC. Translated, it gives CASSPDRGDGYTF.

The rearrangement uses TRBV19 and TRBJ1-5; possible D gene TRBD1, 6 bases. From germline, CDR1 is LNHDA and CDR2 SQIVND (reference sequence). The length of the CDR3 is 13 residues. Trimming took off 10 bases at V and 9 bases at J, with 19 bases between the two ends. CDR3 protein: CATTRGGGWPQHF. The CDR3 DNA sequence: TGTGCCACCACTCGGGGAGGGGGGTGGCCCCAGCATTTT.

The rearrangement links TRBV20-1 to TRBJ1-1; D is undetermined. From germline, CDR1 is DFQATT and CDR2 SNEGSKA (reference sequence). V was cut by 8 bases and J by 11 bases, with 12 bases left in between. The CDR3 has 9 residues. Written as DNA, the CDR3 is TGCAGTCCCTACCCCGAGGCTTTCTTT. Protein: CSPYPEAFF.

The chain couples TRBV19 to TRBJ1-1; 7 bases match TRBD1. V shed 8 bases, J shed 7 bases, and the junction held 13 bases outside the gene matches. This CDR3 has 14 residues. The germline CDR1 and CDR2 sequences are LNHDA and SQIVND (reference sequence). For the CDR3, the DNA is TGTGCCAGTTCGGATGAGGGGGCCCCTTTTGAAGCTTTCTTT. Protein sequence: CASSDEGAPFEAFF. Full variable domain (outside the CDR3, taken from reference TRBV19 and TRBJ1-1): DGGITQSPKYLFRKEGQNVTLSCEQNLNHDAMYWYRQDPGQGLRLIYYSQIVNDFQKGDIAEGYSVSREKKESFPLTVTSAQKNPTAFYLCASSDEGAPFEAFFGQGTRLTVV.

The chain joins TRBV5-5 to TRBJ1-4; D uncertain. The V gene lost 1 base and the J gene lost 4 bases, with 8 bases spanning the gap. The CDR3 spans 14 residues. Germline V lookup: CDR1 SGHKS, CDR2 YYEKEE (reference sequence). This CDR3 is CASSLTSYNEKLFF. The DNA of the CDR3 is TGTGCCAGCAGCTTGACGAGTTATAATGAAAAACTGTTTTTT.

This clone was seen a handful of times. The chain uses TRBV19 and TRBJ1-5; the D is unclear. CDR3 length: 13 amino acids. The V end lost 5 bases, the J end lost 4 bases, and 9 bases lay between the germline ends. The germline gives CDR1 LNHDA, CDR2 SQIVND (reference sequence). The CDR3 protein is CASSLYLNQPQHF. CDR3 nucleotide sequence: TGTGCCAGTAGTCTGTATCTGAATCAGCCCCAGCATTTT.

The chain has TRBV27 and TRBJ2-3; D is possibly TRBD1 (5 bases). Germline V CDR1 and CDR2: MNHEY, SMNVEV (reference sequence). Trimming left V 5 bases short and J 6 bases short, with 18 bases between. There are 15 residues in the CDR3. Written as DNA, the CDR3 is TGTGCCAGCAGTCCCTCAGTAGGGGCCACGGATACGCAGTATTTT. It yields the protein CASSPSVGATDTQYF.

The chain has TRBV28 and TRBJ1-5; 7 nucleotides align to TRBD1. V shed 6 bases, J shed 0 bases, and the junction held 14 bases outside the gene matches. Germline assignment: CDR1 MDHEN and CDR2 SYDVKM. The length of the CDR3 is 18 residues. This CDR3 reads CASSQRTGTAYSNQPQHF. As DNA, the CDR3 is TGTGCCAGCAGCCAAAGGACCGGGACAGCATATAGCAATCAGCCCCAGCATTTT.

Remarks on this clone: One end of the junction varies from germline; a read error may be responsible. The chain couples TRBV27 to TRBJ2-7, with D tentatively TRBD1 (6 bases). The germline CDR1 and CDR2 sequences are MNHEY and SMNVEV (reference sequence). CDR3 length equals 15 residues. CDR3 residues: CASSSLGDKLYEQYF. The DNA for the CDR3 is TGTGCCAGTAGTTCTCTCGGGGACAAACTCTACGAGCAGTACTTC.

The rearrangement links TRBV29-1 to TRBJ2-7; TRBD2 aligns across 11 bases. The trim removed 6 bases at V and 3 bases at J, leaving 4 bases unmatched. There are 13 residues in the CDR3. Germline V lookup: CDR1 SQVTM, CDR2 ANQGSEA. The CDR3 loop is CSVGTSGVYEQYF. The DNA of the CDR3 is TGCAGCGTGGGGACTAGCGGAGTCTACGAGCAGTACTTC.

The chain recombines TRBV6-5 with TRBJ1-3, with a possible D match to TRBD1 (5 bases). The CDR3 consists of 14 residues. Per germline, CDR1 MNHEY and CDR2 SVGAGI. V gave up 8 bases and J gave up 4 bases, with 15 bases separating them. In nucleotides, the CDR3 is TGTGCCAGCCATTCCACAGGCCCCGGAAACACCATATATTTT. Its protein is CASHSTGPGNTIYF.

The gene calls are TRBV7-9 and TRBJ1-4; 9 bases line up with TRBD1. V lost 3 bases, J lost 5 bases, and 4 bases stayed unmatched. Looked up from germline, CDR1 is SEHNR and CDR2 is FQNEAQ (reference sequence). The length of the CDR3 is 15 residues. This CDR3 reads CASSFLQGANEKLFF. CDR3 nucleotides: TGTGCCAGCAGCTTTTTACAGGGGGCGAATGAAAAACTGTTTTTT.

This clone occurred once. This rearrangement joins TRBV12-5 to TRBJ1-5; 7 positions agree with TRBD1. The germline V gene has CDR1 LGHNT and CDR2 FRNRAP. Germline trimming cut 1 base from V and 0 bases from J; bases unmatched to any gene: 6. This CDR3 is built from 17 residues. CDR3 amino acids: CASGLASGTVSNQPQHF. CDR3 coding DNA: TGTGCTAGTGGTTTGGCCTCGGGGACAGTTAGCAATCAGCCCCAGCATTTT. The whole variable domain, filled in from reference TRBV12-5 and TRBJ1-5, reads DARVTQTPRHKVTEMGQEVTMRCQPILGHNTVFWYRQTMMQGLELLAYFRNRAPLDDSGMPKDRFSAEMPDATLATLKIQPSEPRDSAVYFCASGLASGTVSNQPQHFGDGTRLSIL.

This chain links TRBV6-5 with TRBJ1-2; D is perhaps TRBD1 (6 bases). Germline lookup yields CDR1 MNHEY and CDR2 SVGAGI. V gave up 5 bases and J gave up 6 bases, with 13 bases separating them. The length of the CDR3 is 13 residues. CDR3 nucleotide sequence: TGTGCCAGCAGTCCCACAGGGAGGGATGGCTACACCTTC. The encoded protein is CASSPTGRDGYTF.

V and J are TRBV7-2 and TRBJ2-3; D perhaps matches TRBD2 (7 bases). The CDR3 has 15 amino acids. The ends were cut back, 5 bases at V and 3 bases at J, with 15 bases in the middle. CDR1 is SGHTA and CDR2 is FQGNSA in the germline V gene. As DNA, the CDR3 is TGTGCCAGCAGCCCGTCGAGGGGGGGTACAGATACGCAGTATTTT. The encoded protein is CASSPSRGGTDTQYF. Supplemented by reference TRBV7-2 and TRBJ2-3, the full variable domain reads GAGVSQSPSNKVTEKGKDVELRCDPISGHTALYWYRQSLGQGLEFLIYFQGNSAPDKSGLPSDRFSAERTGGSVSTLTIQRTQQEDSAVYLCASSPSRGGTDTQYFGPGTRLTVL.

A single count supports this clone. The V and J genes are TRBV3-1 (or the pseudogene TRBV3-2) and TRBJ2-1; 8 nucleotides align to TRBD1. Losses at the gene ends were 3 bases for V and 6 bases for J; bases not matched to a gene: 10. This CDR3 spans 16 amino acids. Germline CDR1 reads LGHDT; CDR2 reads YNNKEL (reference sequence). The CDR3 coding sequence is TGTGCCAGCAGCCACGGACCCAGGGGGCCTAGCAATGAGCAGTTCTTC. Its translation is CASSHGPRGPSNEQFF.

This rearrangement joins TRBV25-1 to TRBJ2-1, with D hard to call. Trimming left V 2 bases short and J 10 bases short, with 15 bases between. Germline lookup yields CDR1 MGHDK and CDR2 SYGVNS. This CDR3 region has 14 residues. In DNA, the CDR3 is TGTGCCAGCAGTGAACGGAGTGAGGTCGGGGAGCAGTTCTTC. Translating it yields CASSERSEVGEQFF. The full variable domain, in which reference TRBV25-1 and TRBJ2-1 provide the parts outside the CDR3, is EADIYQTPRYLVIGTGKKITLECSQTMGHDKMYWYQQDPGMELHLIHYSYGVNSTEKGDLSSESTVSRIRTEHFPLTLESARPSHTSQYLCASSERSEVGEQFFGPGTRLTVL.

This clone occurred once. The rearrangement joins TRBV2 to TRBJ1-5, with 10 bases matching TRBD1. Unmatched junction bases numbered 4, after V lost 8 bases and J lost 6 bases. The length of the CDR3 is 13 residues. Germline CDR1 is SNHLY and CDR2 is FYNNEI. CDR3 nucleotide sequence: TGTGCCAGCCGGGACAGGGGAAGTCAGCCCCAGCATTTT. Translated: CASRDRGSQPQHF.

The V call is TRBV30, the J call TRBJ1-6; tentatively, D is TRBD1 (6 bases). This CDR3 spans 13 amino acids. Germline V lookup: CDR1 GTSNPN, CDR2 SVGIG (reference sequence). The V end was cut by 1 base, the J end by 14 bases, with 15 bases between. CDR3 DNA sequence: TGTGCCTGGAGTGAAAGGACAGAGGGTTCCCTCCACTTT. It encodes CAWSERTEGSLHF. Drawing the rest from reference TRBV30 and TRBJ1-6, the complete variable domain is SQTIHQWPATLVQPVGSPLSLECTVEGTSNPNLYWYRQAAGRGLQLLFYSVGIGQISSEVPQNLSASRPQDRQFILSSKKLLLSDSGFYLCAWSERTEGSLHFGNGTRLTVT.

The V gene is TRBV7-9, the J gene TRBJ1-3, with no clear D. V was trimmed by 11 bases and J by 0 bases, leaving 14 bases between them. This CDR3 contains 14 residues. CDR1 and CDR2 from the germline V gene are SEHNR and FQNEAQ (reference sequence). CDR3 protein: CAGQPRFSGNTIYF. The CDR3 region has the DNA TGTGCCGGCCAACCACGCTTCTCTGGAAACACCATATATTTT.

The chain uses TRBV3-1 (or the pseudogene TRBV3-2) and TRBJ1-2, with D perhaps matching TRBD1 (6 bases). V dropped 2 bases and J dropped 5 bases, with 9 bases sitting between them. The CDR3 spans 13 residues. Germline loops: CDR1 LGHDT, CDR2 YNNKEL (reference sequence). CDR3 coding DNA: TGTGCCAGCAGCCAAAACAGGGATTATGGCTACACCTTC. It yields the protein CASSQNRDYGYTF.

The chain carries TRBV5-4 and TRBJ2-6; D is possibly TRBD2 (6 bases). The CDR3 totals 16 residues. The V gene lost 4 bases and the J gene lost 0 bases, with 11 bases spanning the gap. CDR1 and CDR2 (germline): SGHNT, YYREEE (reference sequence). The CDR3 coding sequence is TGTGCCAGCAGCGCGGAGGGGTCCTCTGGGGCCAACGTCCTGACTTTC. It codes for CASSAEGSSGANVLTF.

V and J are TRBV18 and TRBJ1-1, with D possibly being TRBD1 (6 bases). The CDR3 loop spans 14 amino acids. With 0 bases removed from V and 5 bases from J, the gap between germline ends came to 10 bases. Germline V gene data show CDR1 as KGHSH and CDR2 as LQKENI. In nucleotides, the CDR3 is TGTGCCAGCTCACCACCAGGGGGAAGGACTGAAGCTTTCTTT. Protein: CASSPPGGRTEAFF.

This chain connects TRBV4-1 to TRBJ1-5; 8 bases align to TRBD1. CDR1 is MGHRA and CDR2 is YSYEKL in the germline V gene. The CDR3 contains 16 residues. Trimming removed 5 bases from V and 4 bases from J; junction bases left unmatched: 10. CDR3: CASSETTGVENQPQHF. The DNA of the CDR3 is TGCGCCAGCAGCGAAACGACAGGGGTGGAAAATCAGCCCCAGCATTTT.

V is TRBV15 and J is TRBJ2-5; TRBD1 matches at 7 bases. The CDR3 loop spans 12 amino acids. The ends lost 4 bases at V and 4 bases at J; junction bases unmatched: 0. In germline, CDR1 is LNHNV, CDR2 YYDKDF (reference sequence). Here the CDR3 DNA reads TGTGCCACCAGCAACAGGGGAGAGACCCAGTACTTC. Its translation: CATSNRGETQYF.

This sequence joins TRBV6-6 and TRBJ1-3; possibly TRBD1 for D (5 bases). The CDR3 has 17 residues. Trimming removed 7 bases at V and 4 bases at J, with 23 bases between. Germline assignment: CDR1 MNHNY and CDR2 SVGAGI (reference sequence). CDR3 amino acids: CASNRSPVWTSGNTIYF. In DNA form, the CDR3 reads TGTGCCAGCAACCGATCCCCTGTTTGGACATCCGGAAACACCATATATTTT.

The CDR3 coding sequence is TGTGCCAGTAGTATGACTGAGAGGAACTATGGCTACACCTTC. Amino acid sequence: CASSMTERNYGYTF. The chain has TRBV19 and TRBJ1-2; D is unresolved. Germline assignment: CDR1 LNHDA and CDR2 SQIVND (reference sequence). The CDR3 has 14 amino acids. V was trimmed by 3 bases and J by 2 bases, leaving 10 bases between them.

This clone turned up a few times. The chain recombines TRBV27 with TRBJ2-1; TRBD2 agrees at 9 bases. The V and J ends lost 5 bases and 6 bases, in that order; junction bases with no gene match: 5. The CDR3 contains 14 residues. Germline-derived CDR1 and CDR2 are MNHEY and SMNVEV (reference sequence). CDR3 sequence: CASSRAGGPNEQFF. In DNA form, the CDR3 reads TGTGCCAGCAGTAGAGCGGGGGGTCCCAATGAGCAGTTCTTC.